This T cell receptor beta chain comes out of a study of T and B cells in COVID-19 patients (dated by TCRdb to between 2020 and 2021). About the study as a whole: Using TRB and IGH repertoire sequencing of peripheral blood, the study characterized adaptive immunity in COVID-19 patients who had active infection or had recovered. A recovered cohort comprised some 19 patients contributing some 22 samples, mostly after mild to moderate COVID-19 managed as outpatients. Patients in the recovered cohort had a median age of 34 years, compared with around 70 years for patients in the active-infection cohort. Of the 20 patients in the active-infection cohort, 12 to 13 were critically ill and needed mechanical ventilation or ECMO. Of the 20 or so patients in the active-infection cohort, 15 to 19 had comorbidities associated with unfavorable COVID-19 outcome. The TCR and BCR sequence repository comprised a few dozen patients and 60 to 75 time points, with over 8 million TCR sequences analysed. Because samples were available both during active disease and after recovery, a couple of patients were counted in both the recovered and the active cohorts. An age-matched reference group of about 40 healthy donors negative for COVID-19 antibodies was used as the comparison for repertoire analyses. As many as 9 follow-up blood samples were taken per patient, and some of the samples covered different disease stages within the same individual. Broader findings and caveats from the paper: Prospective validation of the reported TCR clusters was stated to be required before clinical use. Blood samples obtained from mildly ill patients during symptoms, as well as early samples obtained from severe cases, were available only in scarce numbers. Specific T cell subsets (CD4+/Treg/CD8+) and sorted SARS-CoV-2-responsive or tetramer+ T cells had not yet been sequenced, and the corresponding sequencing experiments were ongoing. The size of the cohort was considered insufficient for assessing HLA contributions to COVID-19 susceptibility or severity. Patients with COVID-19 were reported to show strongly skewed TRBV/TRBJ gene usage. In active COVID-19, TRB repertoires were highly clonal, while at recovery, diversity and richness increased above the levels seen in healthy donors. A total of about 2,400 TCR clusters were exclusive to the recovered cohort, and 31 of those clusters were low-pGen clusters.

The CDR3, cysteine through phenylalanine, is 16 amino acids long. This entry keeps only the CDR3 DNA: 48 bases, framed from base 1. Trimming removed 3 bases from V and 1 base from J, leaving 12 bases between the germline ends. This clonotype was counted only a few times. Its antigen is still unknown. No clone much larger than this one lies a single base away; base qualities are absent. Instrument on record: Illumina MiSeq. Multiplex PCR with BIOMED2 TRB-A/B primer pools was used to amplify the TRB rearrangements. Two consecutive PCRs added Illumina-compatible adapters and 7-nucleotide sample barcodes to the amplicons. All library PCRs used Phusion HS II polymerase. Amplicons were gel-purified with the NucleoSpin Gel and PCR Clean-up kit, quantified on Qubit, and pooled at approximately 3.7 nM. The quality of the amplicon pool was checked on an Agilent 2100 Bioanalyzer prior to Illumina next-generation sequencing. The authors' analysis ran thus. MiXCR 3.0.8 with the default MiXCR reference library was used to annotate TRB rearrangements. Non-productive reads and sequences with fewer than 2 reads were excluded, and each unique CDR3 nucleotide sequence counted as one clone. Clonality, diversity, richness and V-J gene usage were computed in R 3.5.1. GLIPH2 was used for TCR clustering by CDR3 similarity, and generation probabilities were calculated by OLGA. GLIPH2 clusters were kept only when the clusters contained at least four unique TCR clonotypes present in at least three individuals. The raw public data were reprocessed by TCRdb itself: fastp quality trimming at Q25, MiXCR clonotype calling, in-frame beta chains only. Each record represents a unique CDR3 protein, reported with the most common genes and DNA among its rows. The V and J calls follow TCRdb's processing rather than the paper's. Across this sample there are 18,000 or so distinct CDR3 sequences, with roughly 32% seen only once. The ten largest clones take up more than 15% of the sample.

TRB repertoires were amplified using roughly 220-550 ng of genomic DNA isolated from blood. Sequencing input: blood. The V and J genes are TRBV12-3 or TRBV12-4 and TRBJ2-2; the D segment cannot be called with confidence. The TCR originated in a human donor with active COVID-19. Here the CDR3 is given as CASSFYRTRNTGELFF. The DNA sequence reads TGTGCCAGCAGTTTCTACCGGACGAGGAACACCGGGGAGCTGTTTTTT.